This T cell receptor (beta chain) was observed in a study of blood T cell repertoires in COVID-19. TCRdb's table, derived via immunoSEQ multiplex PCR, lists solely in-frame clones and lacks some. The sample comprises approximately 300,000 clones, nearly 90% of which are singletons, and approximately 5.4% rests with the top ten. The CDR3 covers 13 residues. Germline CDR1 SGDLS, CDR2 YYNGEE. V gave up 3 bases and J gave up 0 bases, with 6 bases separating them. J is TRBJ1-1 and V is TRBV9, with TRBD1 as a possible D gene (5 bases). Sequencing used PBMCs or T cells enriched from blood (not recorded which). The receptor's source is a young woman who had recovered from COVID-19. CDR3 in DNA: TGTGCCAGCAGCGCCAGGGTGAACACTGAAGCTTTCTTT. It specifies CASSARVNTEAFF. The variable domain in full, with the rest retrieved from reference TRBV9 and TRBJ1-1, is DSGVTQTPKHLITATGQRVTLRCSPRSGDLSVYWYQQSLDQGLQFLIQYYNGEERAKGNILERFSAQQFPDLHSELNLSSLELGDSALYFCASSARVNTEAFFGQGTRLTVV.